The present entry profiles one T cell receptor beta chain with its context. Its specificity is unknown. CD45RO/CCR7/CD25/CD127/CD95/CD27 staining was used to isolate CD4+ naive, central memory, regulatory and stem cell-like memory cells by sorting. Sorted populations all had greater than 98% purity. This sample was included in a study of beta chain features in type 1 diabetes. Germline CDR1 is LGHNA and CDR2 is YSLEER. The CDR3 covers 16 residues. V shed 0 bases and J shed 2 bases, with 10 bases lying between them. The investigators reverse transcribed all of the isolated RNA, so they sequenced expressed TCRB transcripts. The assay was immunoSEQ multiplex PCR, and TCRdb's table has in-frame clones only and misses some. Altogether over 100,000 clones are present, approximately 37% being singletons, with the ten largest covering roughly 0.064%. Broader study findings: Researchers report that Type 1 diabetes patients had moderately but significantly shorter TCRB CDR3s across all four CD4+ subsets. cDNA-based reads could over-represent cells with high TCR expression.

This TCR was sampled from a woman aged 18-29 years in good health. The source material was stem cell memory CD4+ T cells from blood. The gene calls are TRBV4-3 and TRBJ2-2; D remains ambiguous. The CDR3 is CASSQEISRNTGELFF. CDR3 nucleotide sequence: TGCGCCAGCAGCCAAGAAATAAGCCGAAACACCGGGGAGCTGTTTTTT.